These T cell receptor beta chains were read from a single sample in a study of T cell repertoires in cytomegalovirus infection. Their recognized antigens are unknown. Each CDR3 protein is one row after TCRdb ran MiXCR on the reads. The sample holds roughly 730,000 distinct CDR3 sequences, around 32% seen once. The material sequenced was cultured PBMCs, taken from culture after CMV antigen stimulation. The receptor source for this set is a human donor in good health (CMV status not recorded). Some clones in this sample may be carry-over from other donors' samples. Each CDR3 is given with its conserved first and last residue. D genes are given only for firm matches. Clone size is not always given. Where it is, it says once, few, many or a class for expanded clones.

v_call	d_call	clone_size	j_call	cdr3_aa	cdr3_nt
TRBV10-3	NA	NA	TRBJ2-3	CAISESNSNTDTQYF	TGTGCCATCAGTGAGTCGAACAGTAACACAGATACGCAGTATTTT
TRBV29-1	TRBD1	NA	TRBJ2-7	CSVEGDRGDEQYF	TGCAGCGTTGAAGGGGACAGGGGAGACGAGCAGTACTTC
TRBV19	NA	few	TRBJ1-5	CASSKDANQPQHF	TGTGCCAGTAGTAAGGACGCGAATCAGCCCCAGCATTTT
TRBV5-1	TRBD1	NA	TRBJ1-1	CASSLTGGLPEAFF	TGCGCCAGCAGCTTGACAGGGGGCTTACCTGAAGCTTTCTTT
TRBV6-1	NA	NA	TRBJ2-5	CASSITLEWGVSTQYF	TGTGCCAGCAGTATCACCCTGGAGTGGGGAGTCTCGACCCAGTACTTC
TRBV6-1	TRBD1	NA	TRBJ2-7	CASRWTGESYEQYF	TGTGCCAGCAGATGGACAGGGGAATCCTACGAGCAGTACTTC
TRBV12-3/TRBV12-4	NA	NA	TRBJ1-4	CASTLSGAEKLFF	TGTGCCAGCACCCTGTCGGGGGCCGAAAAACTGTTTTTT
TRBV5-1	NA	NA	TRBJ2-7	CASSLEGHRYEQYF	TGCGCCAGCAGCTTGGAGGGACACCGGTACGAGCAGTACTTC
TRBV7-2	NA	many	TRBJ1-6	CASSPELRYNSPLHF	TGTGCCAGCAGCCCGGAACTGAGGTATAATTCACCCCTCCACTTT
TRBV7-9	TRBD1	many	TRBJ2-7	CASSLPGTGSYEQYF	TGTGCCAGCAGCTTACCGGGGACAGGATCATACGAGCAGTACTTC
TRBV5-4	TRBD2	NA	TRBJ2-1	CASRTRTSGDNEQFF	TGTGCCAGCAGAACCCGGACTAGCGGGGATAATGAGCAGTTCTTC
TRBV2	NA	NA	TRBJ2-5	CASRKGRQETQYF	TGTGCCAGCAGAAAGGGTAGGCAAGAGACCCAGTACTTC
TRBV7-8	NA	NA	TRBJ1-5	CASGVSGRVNNQPQHF	TGTGCCAGCGGGGTTAGTGGCAGGGTTAACAATCAGCCCCAGCATTTT
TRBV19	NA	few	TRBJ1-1	CANVRVNTEAFF	TGTGCCAACGTCAGGGTTAACACTGAAGCTTTCTTT
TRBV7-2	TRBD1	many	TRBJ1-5	CASSIRDRGANQPQHF	TGTGCCAGCAGCATTAGGGACAGGGGGGCTAATCAGCCCCAGCATTTT
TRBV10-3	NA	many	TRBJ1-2	CAISETEKGRGYTF	TGTGCCATCAGTGAGACCGAGAAGGGAAGGGGCTACACCTTC
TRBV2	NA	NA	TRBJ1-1	CASIRRVGGADTEAFF	TGTGCCAGCATTAGGCGGGTGGGGGGCGCGGACACTGAAGCTTTCTTT
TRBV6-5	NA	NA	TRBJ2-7	CASSPRISGAYEQYF	TGTGCCAGCAGCCCTCGGATCTCGGGGGCCTACGAGCAGTACTTC
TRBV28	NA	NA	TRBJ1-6	CASSLRRSRSPLHF	TGTGCCAGCAGTTTGAGACGGAGCAGGTCACCCCTCCACTTT
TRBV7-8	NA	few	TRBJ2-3	CASSTNPVAVASTDTQYF	TGTGCCAGCAGCACCAATCCGGTGGCAGTGGCTAGCACAGATACGCAGTATTTT
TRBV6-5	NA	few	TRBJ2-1	CASSYSSTYNEQFF	TGTGCCAGCAGTTACTCTTCCACCTACAATGAGCAGTTCTTC
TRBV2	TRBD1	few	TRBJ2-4	CASSLSQGVGNIQYF	TGTGCCAGCAGCCTATCACAGGGGGTTGGAAACATTCAGTACTTC
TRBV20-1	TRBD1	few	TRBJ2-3	CSARARDRGGTDTQYF	TGCAGTGCTAGAGCCCGGGACAGGGGCGGCACAGATACGCAGTATTTT
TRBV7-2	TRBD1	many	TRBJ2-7	CASSSPGDRGLMVYEQYF	TGTGCCAGCAGCTCCCCCGGGGACAGGGGGTTAATGGTCTACGAGCAGTACTTC
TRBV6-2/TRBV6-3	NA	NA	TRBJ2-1	CASSRIGGGEFF	TGTGCCAGCAGTCGGATAGGGGGAGGCGAGTTCTTC
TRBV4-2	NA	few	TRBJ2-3	CASTRRVGTDTQYF	TGTGCCAGCACCCGAAGGGTGGGGACAGATACGCAGTATTTT
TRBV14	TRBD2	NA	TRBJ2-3	CASSRTSGLGDTQYF	TGTGCCAGCAGCCGGACTAGCGGCCTCGGAGATACGCAGTATTTT
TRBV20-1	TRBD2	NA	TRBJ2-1	CSAISGRSNEQFF	TGCAGTGCGATTAGCGGGAGGTCGAATGAGCAGTTCTTC
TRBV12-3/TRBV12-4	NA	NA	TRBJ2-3	CASSAAGPTDTQYF	TGTGCCAGCAGTGCAGCCGGACCGACAGATACGCAGTATTTT
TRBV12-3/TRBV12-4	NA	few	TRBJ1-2	CASSRGSPGYTF	TGTGCCAGCTCAAGGGGCAGCCCTGGCTACACCTTC
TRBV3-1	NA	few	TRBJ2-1	CASSQAWGNEQFF	TGTGCCAGCAGCCAAGCCTGGGGCAATGAGCAGTTCTTC
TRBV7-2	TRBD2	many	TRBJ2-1	CASSPGLAYNEQFF	TGTGCCAGCAGCCCGGGACTAGCATACAATGAGCAGTTCTTC
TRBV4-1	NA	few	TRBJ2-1	CASSQASDSYNEQFF	TGCGCCAGCAGCCAAGCGTCGGACTCCTACAATGAGCAGTTCTTC
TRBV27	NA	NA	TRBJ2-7	CASSLEVGRWDEQYF	TGTGCCAGCAGTCTCGAGGTGGGGCGCTGGGACGAGCAGTACTTC
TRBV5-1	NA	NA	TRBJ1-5	CASSLGGPTQPQHF	TGCGCCAGCAGCTTGGGAGGTCCGACCCAGCCCCAGCATTTT
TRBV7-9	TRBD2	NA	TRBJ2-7	CASSAQGLAGEYEQYF	TGTGCCAGCAGCGCCCAGGGACTAGCGGGGGAGTACGAGCAGTACTTC
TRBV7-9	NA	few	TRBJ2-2	CASRSRVDTGELFF	TGTGCCAGCAGGTCCAGGGTGGACACCGGGGAGCTGTTTTTT
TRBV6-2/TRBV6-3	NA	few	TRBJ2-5	CASVATPRETQYF	TGTGCCAGCGTCGCAACCCCCCGGGAGACCCAGTACTTC
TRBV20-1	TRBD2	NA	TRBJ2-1	CSARVGGSALRGLYNEQFF	TGCAGTGCTAGAGTAGGCGGGAGTGCCCTCCGAGGCCTCTACAATGAGCAGTTCTTC
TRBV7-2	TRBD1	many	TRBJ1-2	CASSPLGQANYGYTF	TGTGCCAGCAGCCCATTGGGACAGGCTAACTATGGCTACACCTTC
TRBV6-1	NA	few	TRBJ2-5	CASRPSWGRETQYF	TGTGCCAGCAGACCTAGCTGGGGGCGAGAGACCCAGTACTTC
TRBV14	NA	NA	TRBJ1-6	CASSQGQGGSPLHF	TGTGCCAGCAGCCAAGGGCAGGGAGGATCACCCCTCCACTTT
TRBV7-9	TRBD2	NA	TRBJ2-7	CASSTRLAGSYEQYF	TGTGCCAGCAGCACCCGACTAGCGGGCTCCTACGAGCAGTACTTC